This TCR beta chain appears in the sequencing data of a study of circulating tumor DNA in untreated peripheral T-cell lymphoma (TCRdb year 2021). Turning to the overall study: To follow circulating tumor DNA that carried tumor TCR clonotypes, serum samples were drawn at baseline and then repeatedly over the course of treatment. Points the paper makes about the study in general: Tumor-specific clonotypes turned up in more than 75% of patients, identified from roughly nine tenths of baseline tissues and from around 67% of baseline serum samples. A couple of patients with persistently detectable ctDNA after therapy stayed in remission over around 9 years of follow-up, so ctDNA persistence did not always predict relapse. Among 20 to 30 serially sampled patients, about 39% cleared ctDNA after two cycles, and detectable ctDNA after therapy showed a trend toward worse survival.

Its CDR3 holds 15 amino acids, cysteine through phenylalanine. This entry keeps only the CDR3 DNA: 45 bases, framed from base 1. The germline V end is reduced by 2 bases and the J end by 2 bases; junction bases left unmatched: 5. CDR1 and CDR2 are drawn from the germline V gene: MDHEN, SYDVKM. In a trial, the study monitored patients with peripheral T-cell lymphoma who were getting frontline treatment by applying next-generation sequencing to their T-cell receptor sequences. Regarding this clone: Its cognate antigen has yet to be identified. The record has no base qualities; no much larger clone is one base away.

Preparation of the library involved the immunoSEQ multiplex PCR assay. TCRdb took over this immuneACCESS table, retaining in-frame rearrangements with V and J assigned. Such tables are incomplete; in checked studies, under half of the missing clones stem from an unresolved V gene, and the remainder is unexplained. The sample has hundreds of clones on record, roughly 80% of them singletons. Of the sample, roughly 8% is held by the ten largest clones. The receptor chain draws on TRBV28 and TRBJ2-7, and 8 junctional nucleotides match TRBD2. The sample taken for sequencing was cell-free DNA from blood serum. The TCR was taken from a human donor with peripheral T-cell lymphoma. The DNA reads as follows: TGTGCCAGCAGTTTACGACTAGCGCAAACCTACGAGCAGTACTTC. Translated, it gives CASSLRLAQTYEQYF.